This T cell receptor beta chain was obtained from a study of OX40 agonist ivuxolimab in advanced cancers. The CDR3 totals 15 residues. Germline V CDR1 and CDR2: MDHEN, SYDVKM. Produced via immunoSEQ multiplex PCR; TCRdb's table is partial and in-frame only. The sample lists fewer than 15,000 clones, roughly four fifths occurring once. This chain links TRBV28 with TRBJ2-5; 8 positions agree with TRBD1. The DNA end is more similar to TRBJ2-7, so the J call may be wrong. The sequence derives from an adult with an advanced solid tumor such as melanoma, head and neck, liver or kidney cancer. Sample: CD4+ or CD8+ T cells sorted from blood, taken in a trial of the OX40 agonist ivuxolimab. This CDR3 is CASSFLGTGSYEQYF. The CDR3 bases are TGTGCCAGCAGTTTTCTTGGGACAGGTTCCTACGAGCAGTACTTC.